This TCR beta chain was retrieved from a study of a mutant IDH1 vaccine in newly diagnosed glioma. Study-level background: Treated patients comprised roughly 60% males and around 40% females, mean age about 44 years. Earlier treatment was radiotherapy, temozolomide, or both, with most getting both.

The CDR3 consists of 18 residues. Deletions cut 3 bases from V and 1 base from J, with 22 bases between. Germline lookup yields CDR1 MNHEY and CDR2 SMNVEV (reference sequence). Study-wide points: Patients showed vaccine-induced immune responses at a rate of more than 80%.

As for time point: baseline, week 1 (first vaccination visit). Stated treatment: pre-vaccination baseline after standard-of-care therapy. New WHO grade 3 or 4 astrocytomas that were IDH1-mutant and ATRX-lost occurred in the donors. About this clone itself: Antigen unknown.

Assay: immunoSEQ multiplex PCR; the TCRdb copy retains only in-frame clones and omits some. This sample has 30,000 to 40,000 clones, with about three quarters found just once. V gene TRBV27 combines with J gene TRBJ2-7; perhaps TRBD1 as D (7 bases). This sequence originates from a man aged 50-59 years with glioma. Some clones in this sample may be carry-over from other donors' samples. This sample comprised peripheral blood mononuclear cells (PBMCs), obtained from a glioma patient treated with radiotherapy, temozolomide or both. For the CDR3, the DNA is TGTGCCAGCAGTTTCGGGACAGCAGCCGTCGGGAGTTCCTACGAGCAGTACTTC. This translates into CASSFGTAAVGSSYEQYF.